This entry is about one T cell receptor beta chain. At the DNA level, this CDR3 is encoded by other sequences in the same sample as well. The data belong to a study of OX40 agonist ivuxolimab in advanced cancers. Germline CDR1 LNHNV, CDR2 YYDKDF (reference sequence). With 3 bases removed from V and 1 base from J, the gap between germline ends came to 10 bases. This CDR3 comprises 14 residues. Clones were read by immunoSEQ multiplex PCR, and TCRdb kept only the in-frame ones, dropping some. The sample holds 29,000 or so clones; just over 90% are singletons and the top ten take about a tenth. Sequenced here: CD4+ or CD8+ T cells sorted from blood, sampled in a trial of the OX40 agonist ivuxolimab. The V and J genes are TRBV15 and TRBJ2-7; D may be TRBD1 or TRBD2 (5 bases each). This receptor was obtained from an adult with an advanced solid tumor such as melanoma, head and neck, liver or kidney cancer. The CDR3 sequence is CATSSRGRSYEQYF. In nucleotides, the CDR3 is TGTGCCACCAGCAGCCGGGGCAGATCCTACGAGCAGTACTTC.